Included here is one T cell receptor (beta chain) sequence, with context. These data come from a study of cytomegalovirus exposure and HLA in healthy donors. The length of the CDR3 is 15 residues. V dropped 3 bases and J dropped 7; count of bases not matched to a gene: 9. The germline V gene has CDR1 ENHRY and CDR2 SYGVKD. Repertoires were generated with immunoSEQ multiplex PCR, while TCRdb's copy carries only in-frame clones and drops some. The sample lists some 60,000 clones; approximately 96% were seen once. The sequence was obtained from a man aged 18 to 29 in good health and CMV-seronegative. The chain links TRBV10-3 to TRBJ2-1; 7 bases match TRBD2. Sequencing was done on a sample of PBMCs. CDR3 nucleotide sequence: TGTGCCATCAGTGATATGGCGGGAGTCGATAATGAGCAGTTCTTC. This codes for CAISDMAGVDNEQFF.